This is a list of T cell receptor beta chains from one sample in a study of Graves' ophthalmopathy and Graves' hyperthyroidism. TCRdb re-analysed the multiplex PCR reads in MiXCR, keeping a single row per CDR3 protein. The repertoire holds fewer than 400,000 distinct CDR3 sequences, with 15% to 20% as singletons. Material: peripheral blood. Every receptor here comes from a young woman with Graves' ophthalmopathy. Both conserved end residues are part of each CDR3. Each record gives: D gene, V gene, J gene, clone size, CDR3 protein, CDR3 DNA. The D gene is left open where the match is weak. Size is omitted from some rows. Given values are once, few, many or a class for expanded clones.

d_call: TRBD1
v_call: TRBV12-3/TRBV12-4
j_call: TRBJ2-7
clone_size: NA
cdr3_aa: CASNRDRVFEQYF
cdr3_nt: TGTGCCAGCAATAGGGACAGGGTCTTCGAGCAGTACTTC

d_call: TRBD1
v_call: TRBV2
j_call: TRBJ1-5
clone_size: many
cdr3_aa: CASRGQGLSNQPQHF
cdr3_nt: TGTGCCAGCAGAGGACAGGGATTAAGCAATCAGCCCCAGCATTTT

d_call: NA
v_call: TRBV6-1
j_call: TRBJ1-5
clone_size: many
cdr3_aa: CATMTPNQPQHF
cdr3_nt: TGTGCCACAATGACGCCTAATCAGCCCCAGCATTTT

d_call: NA
v_call: TRBV7-9
j_call: TRBJ1-1
clone_size: many
cdr3_aa: CASTGIRAEAFF
cdr3_nt: TGTGCCAGCACTGGGATACGCGCTGAAGCTTTCTTT

d_call: NA
v_call: TRBV6-5
j_call: TRBJ2-5
clone_size: many
cdr3_aa: CASSYSSSGETQYF
cdr3_nt: TGTGCCAGCAGTTACTCGTCTAGTGGAGAGACCCAGTACTTC

d_call: TRBD1
v_call: TRBV7-9
j_call: TRBJ1-1
clone_size: many
cdr3_aa: CASSPVKGTATEAFF
cdr3_nt: TGTGCCAGCAGCCCCGTCAAGGGGACAGCCACTGAAGCTTTCTTT

d_call: NA
v_call: TRBV28
j_call: TRBJ2-5
clone_size: few
cdr3_aa: CASSLGRGEETQYF
cdr3_nt: TGTGCCAGCAGTTTAGGGCGAGGGGAAGAGACCCAGTACTTC

d_call: TRBD1
v_call: TRBV12-3/TRBV12-4
j_call: TRBJ1-2
clone_size: many
cdr3_aa: CASSLAGGEYGYTF
cdr3_nt: TGTGCCAGCAGTTTAGCAGGGGGCGAATATGGCTACACCTTC

d_call: TRBD1
v_call: TRBV29-1
j_call: TRBJ2-5
clone_size: many
cdr3_aa: CSVRVGTGQETQYF
cdr3_nt: TGCAGCGTTCGGGTGGGGACAGGACAAGAGACCCAGTACTTC

d_call: TRBD2
v_call: TRBV30
j_call: TRBJ2-5
clone_size: many
cdr3_aa: CAWKVGLAGQETQYF
cdr3_nt: TGTGCCTGGAAGGTCGGACTAGCGGGGCAAGAGACCCAGTACTTC

d_call: NA
v_call: TRBV12-3/TRBV12-4
j_call: TRBJ1-5
clone_size: NA
cdr3_aa: CASSSILHSNQPQHF
cdr3_nt: TGTGCCAGCAGTTCGATCTTACATAGCAATCAGCCCCAGCATTTT

d_call: TRBD1
v_call: TRBV12-5
j_call: TRBJ2-5
clone_size: NA
cdr3_aa: CASGLGRLDRPGEETQYF
cdr3_nt: TGTGCTAGTGGTTTGGGACGGTTGGACAGGCCTGGGGAGGAGACCCAGTACTTC

d_call: TRBD1
v_call: TRBV20-1
j_call: TRBJ2-6
clone_size: NA
cdr3_aa: CSAHRTGSGANVLTF
cdr3_nt: TGCAGTGCTCACCGGACAGGGTCAGGGGCCAACGTCCTGACTTTC

d_call: TRBD1
v_call: TRBV6-2/TRBV6-3
j_call: TRBJ1-1
clone_size: many
cdr3_aa: CASSWDRVTEAFF
cdr3_nt: TGTGCCAGCAGTTGGGACAGGGTCACTGAAGCTTTCTTT

d_call: NA
v_call: TRBV6-1
j_call: TRBJ2-7
clone_size: few
cdr3_aa: CASSLNQGQDRPYEQYF
cdr3_nt: TGTGCCAGCAGTCTCAACCAGGGCCAAGACAGGCCGTACGAGCAGTACTTC